This T cell receptor (beta chain) came from a study of molecular identifiers for immune sequencing clone quantification. From the PCR reads, TCRdb called clonotypes with MiXCR, one entry per CDR3 protein. This sample has 460,000 or so distinct CDR3 sequences, with about a fifth found just once. This clonotype was counted between two and nine times. Germline values: CDR1 SGHRS, CDR2 YFSETQ. V trimming: 3 bases; J trimming: 5 bases; junction bases outside the gene matches: 13. CDR3 length: 17 residues. The specimen was naive CD8+ T cells from blood, with Jurkat cell RNA spiked in. Indicated subset: FACS-sorted CD8+CD4-CCR7+CD45RA+ naive T cells. The receptor comes from a human donor in good health. Some libraries in this study had Jurkat cell RNA spiked in. This sequence joins TRBV5-1 and TRBJ2-3; 9 bases align to TRBD2. The CDR3 spells CASSSTFSGSGRDTQYF. DNA of the CDR3: TGCGCCAGCAGCTCAACTTTTAGCGGGAGTGGAAGAGATACGCAGTATTTT. Variable domain in full (rest from reference TRBV5-1 and TRBJ2-3): KAGVTQTPRYLIKTRGQQVTLSCSPISGHRSVSWYQQTPGQGLQFLFEYFSETQRNKGNFPGRFSGRQFSNSRSEMNVSTLELGDSALYLCASSSTFSGSGRDTQYFGPGTRLTVL.